The 12 T cell receptor beta chains in this list originate from one sample, sequenced in a study of blood T cell repertoires in COVID-19. Clones were read by immunoSEQ multiplex PCR, and TCRdb kept only the in-frame ones, dropping some. The data show around 200,000 clones, around 87% seen once. Specimen: peripheral blood. The receptors were sampled from a man aged 55-75 years who had recovered from COVID-19.

Only one count was recorded for this clone. The rearrangement joins TRBV28 to TRBJ2-7; 10 bases match TRBD1. The V gene end was trimmed by 6 bases and the J gene end by 7 bases; junction bases not matched to a gene: 6. Germline V lookup: CDR1 MDHEN, CDR2 SYDVKM. This CDR3 comprises 13 residues. The DNA of the CDR3 is TGTGCCAGCAGGGTTGACAGGGGGCATGAGCAGTACTTC. As protein: CASRVDRGHEQYF.

The chain recombines TRBV5-6 with TRBJ2-7; 8 bases line up with TRBD1. Germline V CDR1 and CDR2: SGHDT, YYEEEE. V was clipped by 4 bases and J by 5 bases; unmatched bases: 8. The CDR3 is 14 amino acids. CDR3 coding DNA: TGTGCCAGCAGCCCCGACAGGGGAATCGACGAGCAGTACTTC. Translation gives CASSPDRGIDEQYF.

Only one count was recorded for this clone. The chain combines TRBV27 with TRBJ2-7, with 11 bases identical to TRBD1. V shed 8 bases and J 4 bases; nucleotides not matched to a gene: 13. This CDR3 is 16 amino acids long. Germline V lookup: CDR1 MNHEY, CDR2 SMNVEV (reference sequence). CDR3 DNA: TGTGCCAGCTCTTCCCCCAGGACAGGGGGCTCTTACGAGCAGTACTTC. Protein sequence: CASSSPRTGGSYEQYF.

This clone was picked up a small number of times. The rearrangement links TRBV6-5 to TRBJ1-3, with 7 positions matching TRBD1. Germline loops: CDR1 MNHEY, CDR2 SVGAGI. With 2 bases clipped from V and 2 bases from J, the junction kept 0 bases outside the gene matches. The CDR3 has 14 residues. The CDR3 spells CASSYDRAGNTIYF. The CDR3 nucleotides are TGTGCCAGCAGTTACGACAGGGCTGGAAACACCATATATTTT.

This chain uses TRBV7-9 with TRBJ2-5; TRBD2 aligns across 8 bases. The ends lost 3 bases at V and 6 bases at J; junction bases unmatched: 12. The CDR3 extends over 16 amino acids. Germline values: CDR1 SEHNR, CDR2 FQNEAQ (reference sequence). CDR3 nucleotides: TGTGCCAGCAGCTTCCCGCCGGGAGGGGTTGATCAGACCCAGTACTTC. As protein: CASSFPPGGVDQTQYF.

The chain uses TRBV10-3 and TRBJ1-1; no clear D. Germline lookup yields CDR1 ENHRY and CDR2 SYGVKD. The V gene lost 2 bases and the J gene lost 6 bases, with 10 bases spanning the gap. The CDR3 is made up of 13 amino acids. The DNA for the CDR3 is TGTGCCATCAGTGAGCCCCCCGGGTCTGAAGCTTTCTTT. Protein product: CAISEPPGSEAFF.

The chain combines TRBV5-4 with TRBJ1-1, with D uncertain. Trimming stripped 0 bases from V and 1 base from J, with 4 bases between. Germline assignment: CDR1 SGHNT and CDR2 YYREEE (reference sequence). CDR3 size: 13 residues. The CDR3 DNA is TGTGCCAGCAGCTTGGACAGGAACACTGAAGCTTTCTTT. Amino acid sequence: CASSLDRNTEAFF.

This chain joins TRBV28 and TRBJ1-5; 9 bases agree with TRBD1. The CDR3 is 14 residues long. CDR1 and CDR2 from the germline V gene are MDHEN and SYDVKM. V lost 9 bases, J lost 4 bases, and 7 bases stayed unmatched. Here the CDR3 DNA reads TGTGCCAGTGTTACAGGGGGCTCAAATCAGCCCCAGCATTTT. Encoded protein: CASVTGGSNQPQHF.

This clone came up a few times. V usage is TRBV14 and J usage is TRBJ1-4; 8 nucleotides match TRBD1. From germline, CDR1 is SGHDN and CDR2 FVKESK. The CDR3 loop spans 17 amino acids. The junction had 6 bases not matched to a gene; V was cut back by 3 bases and J by 0 bases. The CDR3 loop is CASSHSGQGATNEKLFF. CDR3 DNA sequence: TGTGCCAGCAGCCACTCCGGACAGGGAGCAACTAATGAAAAACTGTTTTTT. Full variable domain (outside the CDR3, taken from reference TRBV14 and TRBJ1-4): EAGVTQFPSHSVIEKGQTVTLRCDPISGHDNLYWYRRVMGKEIKFLLHFVKESKQDESGMPNNRFLAERTGGTYSTLKVQPAELEDSGVYFCASSHSGQGATNEKLFFGSGTQLSVL.

V gene TRBV4-1 combines with J gene TRBJ1-2; no firm D call. CDR1 and CDR2 (germline): MGHRA, YSYEKL. The ends were cut back, 4 bases at V and 0 bases at J, with 15 bases in the middle. The CDR3 is 16 residues long. The DNA for the CDR3 is TGCGCCAGCAGCCTGGATGCAGCAACAGCTAACTATGGCTACACCTTC. Residues: CASSLDAATANYGYTF.

V usage is TRBV7-2 and J usage is TRBJ1-2; perhaps TRBD1 as D (6 bases). The CDR3 covers 14 residues. Trimming removed 1 base from V and 1 base from J, with 7 bases in between. Germline V CDR1 and CDR2: SGHTA, FQGNSA. CDR3 DNA: TGTGCCAGCAGCTTAGGACAGGTTAACTATGGCTACACCTTC. It yields the protein CASSLGQVNYGYTF.

This chain joins TRBV20-1 and TRBJ2-1; D gene unclear. Germline V gene lookup returns CDR1 DFQATT and CDR2 SNEGSKA (reference sequence). Trimming took off 4 bases at V and 8 bases at J, with 9 bases between the two ends. CDR3 length: 11 amino acids. CDR3 sequence: CSATGSDEQFF. As DNA, the CDR3 is TGCAGTGCTACCGGTTCCGATGAGCAGTTCTTC.